A selection of T cell receptor beta chains follows, all from one sample in a study of cytomegalovirus exposure and HLA in healthy donors. TCRdb's table, derived via immunoSEQ multiplex PCR, lists solely in-frame clones and lacks some. The sample records over 150,000 clones, roughly 81% being singletons. What was sequenced was PBMCs. The receptors originated from a girl aged 5 to 17 in good health and CMV-seropositive. Each CDR3 is given with its conserved first and last residue. The D gene is left open where the match is weak. The size field is filled for only some rows; it gives once, few, many or a size class.

clone_size	j_call	v_call	d_call	cdr3_nt	cdr3_aa
.	TRBJ1-6	TRBV2	TRBD1	TGTGCCAGCAGTGACTCCGGGACAGGGGGGACGCCCCTCCACTTT	CASSDSGTGGTPLHF
.	TRBJ1-6	TRBV6-1	.	TGTGCCAGCGGGCGCGGGATTTCACCCCTCCACTTT	CASGRGISPLHF
.	TRBJ2-2	TRBV4-1	.	TGCGCCAGCAGCCAAATTGAAGGAGGGGGGGCCGGGGAGCTGTTTTTT	CASSQIEGGGAGELFF
.	TRBJ1-1	TRBV5-1	TRBD1	TGCGCCAGCAGCGCCGGGACAGAGAACACTGAAGCTTTCTTT	CASSAGTENTEAFF
.	TRBJ2-5	TRBV2	.	TGTGCCAGCAGTGAAGGGGGCCTAACGAGAAAGACCCAGTACTTC	CASSEGGLTRKTQYF
.	TRBJ1-3	TRBV7-9	.	TGTGCCAGCAGCTCCTATGCTGGAAACACCATATATTTT	CASSSYAGNTIYF
few	TRBJ2-5	TRBV5-1	TRBD1	TGCGCCAGCAGCCCCGGGACAGTTCAAGAGACCCAGTACTTC	CASSPGTVQETQYF
.	TRBJ2-1	TRBV5-4	TRBD2	TGTGCCAGCAGCTTTATGACTAGCGGGGGGTACAATGAGCAGTTCTTC	CASSFMTSGGYNEQFF
.	TRBJ1-1	TRBV5-4	.	TGTGCCAGCAGCGTCCTGGACAGCTTGAACACTGAAGCTTTCTTT	CASSVLDSLNTEAFF
.	TRBJ1-2	TRBV19	TRBD1	TGTGCCAGTAGTTTTGGACAGGGCTATGGCTACACCTTC	CASSFGQGYGYTF
.	TRBJ2-3	TRBV9	TRBD2	TGTGCCAGCAGCGTACCGACTAGCGGGGGGGCAGATACGCAGTATTTT	CASSVPTSGGADTQYF
.	TRBJ1-3	TRBV6-5	.	TGTGCCAGCAGTTATAGACAAGACGGAAACACCATATATTTT	CASSYRQDGNTIYF
.	TRBJ1-1	TRBV5-1	TRBD1	TGCGCCAGCAGCTTGACTGCCGGGACAGCTACGAACACTGAAGCTTTCTTT	CASSLTAGTATNTEAFF
.	TRBJ1-1	TRBV14	.	TGTGCCAGCAGCCTAAGGGAGGGTGTGAGAGCTTTCTTT	CASSLREGVRAFF
few	TRBJ2-2	TRBV4-2	TRBD2	TGTGCCAGCAGCCAACACCTGGGACTAGCGACTAACACCGGGGAGCTGTTTTTT	CASSQHLGLATNTGELFF
.	TRBJ1-1	TRBV9	TRBD1	TGTGCCAGCAGCGTAGGGCTTGGGACAGGGGGATACACTGAAGCTTTCTTT	CASSVGLGTGGYTEAFF
.	TRBJ1-1	TRBV5-6	TRBD1	TGTGCCAGCAGCTTGGGGGGGACAGGGCTCGAAGCTTTCTTT	CASSLGGTGLEAFF
.	TRBJ2-5	TRBV6-1	.	TGTGCCAGCAGTGAGATATCCGGGACTTTGGGAGAGACCCAGTACTTC	CASSEISGTLGETQYF
few	TRBJ2-1	TRBV11-2	TRBD1	TGTGCCAGCAGCCTCGGGACAGGGGAGTTCTTC	CASSLGTGEFF
few	TRBJ1-5	TRBV6-6	.	TGTGCCAGCAGTCTTACAGGGTGGAGCAATCAGCCCCAGCATTTT	CASSLTGWSNQPQHF
.	TRBJ2-2	TRBV27	.	TGTGCCAGCAGTTTGACACAGGGCACCGGGGAGCTGTTTTTT	CASSLTQGTGELFF
.	TRBJ2-2	TRBV7-9	TRBD2	TGTGCCAGCAGCTGGCGGGGGTACACCGGGGAGCTGTTTTTT	CASSWRGYTGELFF
.	TRBJ1-4	TRBV5-6	.	TGTGCCAGCAGCTTGGTGGAGGGACTAACAACTAATGAAAAACTGTTTTTT	CASSLVEGLTTNEKLFF
few	TRBJ2-2	TRBV27	.	TGTGCCAGCAGTTTCACCGTACTCGGGGAGCTGTTTTTT	CASSFTVLGELFF
.	TRBJ2-1	TRBV6-6	TRBD2	TGTGCCAGCGAGCGCGGGGGGGTGTACGAGCAGTTCTTC	CASERGGVYEQFF
once	TRBJ2-7	TRBV28	.	TGTGCCAGCACCTTGACTGGAATCGAAGGATACGAGCAGTACTTC	CASTLTGIEGYEQYF
.	TRBJ2-5	TRBV18	TRBD2	TGTGCCAGCTCATCGCGGGGGGCCCAAGAGACCCAGTACTTC	CASSSRGAQETQYF
.	TRBJ1-1	TRBV5-8	.	TGTGCCAGCAGCCGGAGCCTGGTCCGCACTGAAGCTTTCTTT	CASSRSLVRTEAFF
.	TRBJ2-3	TRBV6-5	.	TGTGCCAGCAGGCGGACAGACACACCTACGCAGTATTTT	CASRRTDTPTQYF
.	TRBJ1-1	TRBV30	.	TGTGCCTGCCGGAGGAGGAACACTGAAGCTTTCTTT	CACRRRNTEAFF
.	TRBJ1-2	TRBV9	.	TGTGCCAGCACCCGGGACACTACTAACTATGGCTACACCTTC	CASTRDTTNYGYTF
.	TRBJ2-3	TRBV20-1	.	TGCAGTGCTACCCGGTTAGATACGCAGTATTTT	CSATRLDTQYF
.	TRBJ1-1	TRBV19	.	TGTGCCAGTACCCCTCAGGGCCACACTGAAGCTTTCTTT	CASTPQGHTEAFF
.	TRBJ1-1	TRBV27	.	TGTGCCAGCAGTTTACAGGGAGGATGGACTGAAGCTTTCTTT	CASSLQGGWTEAFF
.	TRBJ1-2	TRBV19	TRBD1	TGTGCCAGTACTGACAGGGACTTCTATGGCTACACCTTC	CASTDRDFYGYTF
.	TRBJ1-1	TRBV28	.	TGTGCCAGCAGGGCCCCCACAGGGTACACTGAAGCTTTCTTT	CASRAPTGYTEAFF
.	TRBJ1-2	TRBV13	TRBD1	TGTGCCAGCAGCTCGAGACAGGGGGTTGGCTACACCTTC	CASSSRQGVGYTF
.	TRBJ1-5	TRBV27	TRBD1	TGTGCCAGCAGGAGGACAGGGCACCAGCCCCAGCATTTT	CASRRTGHQPQHF
.	TRBJ1-2	TRBV28	TRBD1	TGTGCCAGCAGCTCCGGACAGGGGAGAGGCTACACCTTC	CASSSGQGRGYTF
once	TRBJ2-2	TRBV5-4	.	TGTGCCAGCAGCCCAGTGATCACCGGGGAGCTGTTTTTT	CASSPVITGELFF
.	TRBJ2-1	TRBV15	.	TGTGCCACCAGCTATTGGACAGATTACAATGAGCAGTTCTTC	CATSYWTDYNEQFF